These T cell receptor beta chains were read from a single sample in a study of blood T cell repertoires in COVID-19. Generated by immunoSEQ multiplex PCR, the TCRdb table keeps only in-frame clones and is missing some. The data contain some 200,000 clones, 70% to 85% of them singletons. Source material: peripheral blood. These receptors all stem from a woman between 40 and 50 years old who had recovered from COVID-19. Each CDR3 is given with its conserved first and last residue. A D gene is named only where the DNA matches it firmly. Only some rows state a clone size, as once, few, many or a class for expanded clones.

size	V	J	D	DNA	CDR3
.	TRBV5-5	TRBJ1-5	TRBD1	TGTGCCAGCAGCTTGACCCGACAGGGGGATCAGCCCCAGCATTTT	CASSLTRQGDQPQHF
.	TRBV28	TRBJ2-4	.	TGTGCCAGCAGTTTAGCTCGGACAGCGAAAGCCAAAAACATTCAGTACTTC	CASSLARTAKAKNIQYF
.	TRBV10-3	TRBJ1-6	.	TGTGCCATCAGTGAGTCTACAGGGCGAGGAAATGATTCACCCCTCCACTTT	CAISESTGRGNDSPLHF
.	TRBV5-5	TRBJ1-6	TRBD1	TGTGCCAGCAGCGACGTCCGGGACAGGGGTTCACCCCTCCACTTT	CASSDVRDRGSPLHF
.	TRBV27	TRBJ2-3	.	TGTGCCAGCAGTTGGACAGGCACAGATACGCAGTATTTT	CASSWTGTDTQYF
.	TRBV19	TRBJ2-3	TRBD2	TGTGCAGTTGCTCGGAAGCGGGGGAGCACAGATACGCAGTATTTT	CAVARKRGSTDTQYF
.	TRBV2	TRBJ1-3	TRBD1	TGTGCCAGCAGCCGAAGGAGTCTGGACAGGGTGATTAAATGGTCTGGAAACACCATATATTTT	CASSRRSLDRVIKWSGNTIYF
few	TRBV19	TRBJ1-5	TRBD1	TGTGCCAGTAGTGTAACAGGGGGCAATCAGCCCCAGCATTTT	CASSVTGGNQPQHF
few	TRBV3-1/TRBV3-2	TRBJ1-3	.	TGTGCCAGCAGCTTCCGGGGTAGGGACTCTGGAAACACCATATATTTT	CASSFRGRDSGNTIYF
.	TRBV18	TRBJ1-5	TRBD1	TGTGCCAGCTCACCAAGCACAGGGGCTGATCAGCCCCAGCATTTT	CASSPSTGADQPQHF
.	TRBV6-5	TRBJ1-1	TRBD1	TGTGCCAGCAGTAACAGGGGTGACACTGAAGCTTTCTTT	CASSNRGDTEAFF
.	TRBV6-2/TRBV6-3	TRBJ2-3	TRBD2	TGTGCCAGCAGTCGACTAGCGGGTGCGCTTTATACGCAGTATTTT	CASSRLAGALYTQYF
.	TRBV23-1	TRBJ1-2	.	TGCGCCAGCAGTCAATCGGTGGGCAGAAAAGCTAACTATGGCTACACCTTC	CASSQSVGRKANYGYTF
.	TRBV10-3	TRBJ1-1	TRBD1	TGTGCCATCAGTAAACAGGGGGCGCGGGACACTGAAGCTTTCTTT	CAISKQGARDTEAFF
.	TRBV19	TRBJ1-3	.	TGTGCCAGTAGTATCTCGGTTCTGGGCGGGAGCTCTGGAAACACCATATATTTT	CASSISVLGGSSGNTIYF
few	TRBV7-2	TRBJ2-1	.	TGTGCCAGCAGCTTAGGGGGGGGCCTAGGGTATGAGCAGTTCTTC	CASSLGGGLGYEQFF
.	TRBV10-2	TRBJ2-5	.	TGCGCCAGCAGCAGAGACGGACAGAGGGGTGAGACCCAGTACTTC	CASSRDGQRGETQYF
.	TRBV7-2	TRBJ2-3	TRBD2	TGTGCCAGCAGCTTGTCCCTAGCGGGGGTCACAGATACGCAGTATTTT	CASSLSLAGVTDTQYF
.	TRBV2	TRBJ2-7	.	TGTGCCAGCAGTTGGGGGGTCGTTAACGAGCAGTACTTC	CASSWGVVNEQYF
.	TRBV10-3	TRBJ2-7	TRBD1	TGTGGGGCCGGGGCGCAGGGGGCCTACGAGCAGTACTTC	CGAGAQGAYEQYF
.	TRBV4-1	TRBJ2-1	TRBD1	TGCGCCAGCAGCCAAGATAGGGACAGCTACCTAAACAATGAGCAGTTCTTC	CASSQDRDSYLNNEQFF
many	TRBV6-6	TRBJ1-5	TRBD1	TGTGCCAGCAGTCTGGGACAGGGTAGCAATCAGCCCCAGCATTTT	CASSLGQGSNQPQHF
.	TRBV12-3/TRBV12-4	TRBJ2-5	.	TGTGCCAGCAGTTTAATGGAGCAAGAGACCCAGTACTTC	CASSLMEQETQYF
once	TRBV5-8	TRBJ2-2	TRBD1	TGTGCCAGCAGCTTGGTACAGGGGGTCGCCGGGGAGCTGTTTTTT	CASSLVQGVAGELFF
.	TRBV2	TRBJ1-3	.	TGTGCCAGCAAGTTCGGGGTAAACTCTGGAAACACCATATATTTT	CASKFGVNSGNTIYF
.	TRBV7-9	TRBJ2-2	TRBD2	TGTGCCAGCAGCATTAGTGGTGCGGGGGGCACCGGGGAGCTGTTTTTT	CASSISGAGGTGELFF
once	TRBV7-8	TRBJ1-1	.	TGTGCCAGCAGCCTAAATTCAGGGAGGGGATATAGGGACACTGAAGCTTTCTTT	CASSLNSGRGYRDTEAFF
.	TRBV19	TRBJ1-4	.	TGTGCCAGTCAACCCCAGACAACTAATGAAAAACTGTTTTTT	CASQPQTTNEKLFF